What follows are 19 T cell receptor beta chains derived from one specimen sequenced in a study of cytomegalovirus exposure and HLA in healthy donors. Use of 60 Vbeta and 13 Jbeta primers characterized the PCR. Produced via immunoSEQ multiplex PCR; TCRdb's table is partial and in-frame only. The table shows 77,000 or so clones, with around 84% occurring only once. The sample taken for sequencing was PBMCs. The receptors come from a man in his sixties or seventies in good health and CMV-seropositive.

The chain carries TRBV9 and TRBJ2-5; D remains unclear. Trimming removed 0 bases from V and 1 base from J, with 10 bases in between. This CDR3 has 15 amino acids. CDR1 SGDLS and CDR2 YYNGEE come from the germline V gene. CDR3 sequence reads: CASSVGPGIQETQYF. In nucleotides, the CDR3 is TGTGCCAGCAGCGTAGGGCCAGGCATCCAAGAGACCCAGTACTTC.

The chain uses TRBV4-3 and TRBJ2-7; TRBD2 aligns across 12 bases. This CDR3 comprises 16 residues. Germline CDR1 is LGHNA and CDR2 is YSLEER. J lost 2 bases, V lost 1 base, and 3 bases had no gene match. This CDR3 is CASSQALAGGTYEQYF. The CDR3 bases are TGCGCCAGCAGCCAAGCACTAGCGGGGGGAACCTACGAGCAGTACTTC.

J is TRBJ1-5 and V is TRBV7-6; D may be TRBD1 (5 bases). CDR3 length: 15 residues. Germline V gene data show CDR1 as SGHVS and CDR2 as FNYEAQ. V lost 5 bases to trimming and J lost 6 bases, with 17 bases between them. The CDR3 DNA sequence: TGTGCCAGCAGCCCCAGCGGGCAGGGCGGTCAGCCCCAGCATTTT. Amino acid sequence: CASSPSGQGGQPQHF.

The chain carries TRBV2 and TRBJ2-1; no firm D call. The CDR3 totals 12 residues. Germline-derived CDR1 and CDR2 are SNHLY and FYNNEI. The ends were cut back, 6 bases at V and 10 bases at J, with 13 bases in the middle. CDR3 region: CASSPLLGEQFF. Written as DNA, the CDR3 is TGTGCCAGCAGCCCGCTCCTGGGCGAGCAGTTCTTC.

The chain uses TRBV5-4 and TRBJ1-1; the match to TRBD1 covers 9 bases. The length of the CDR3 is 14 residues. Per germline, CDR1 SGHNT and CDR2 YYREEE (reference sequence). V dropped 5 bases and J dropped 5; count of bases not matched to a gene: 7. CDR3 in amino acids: CASSLDRGGTEAFF. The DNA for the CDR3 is TGTGCCAGCAGTTTAGACAGGGGGGGGACTGAAGCTTTCTTT. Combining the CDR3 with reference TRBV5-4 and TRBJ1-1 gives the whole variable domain ETGVTQSPTHLIKTRGQQVTLRCSSQSGHNTVSWYQQALGQGPQFIFQYYREEENGRGNFPPRFSGLQFPNYSSELNVNALELDDSALYLCASSLDRGGTEAFFGQGTRLTVV.

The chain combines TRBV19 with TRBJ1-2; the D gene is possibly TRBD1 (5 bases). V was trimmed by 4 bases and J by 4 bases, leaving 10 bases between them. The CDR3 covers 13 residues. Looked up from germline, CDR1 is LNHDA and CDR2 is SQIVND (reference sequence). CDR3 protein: CASSTTGPYGYTF. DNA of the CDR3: TGTGCCAGTAGTACTACAGGACCCTATGGCTACACCTTC.

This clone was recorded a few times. Written as DNA, the CDR3 is TGCGCCAGCAGCCAAAATTTGCTAGTAGGAGCGGCAACTGAAGCTTTCTTT. It yields the protein CASSQNLLVGAATEAFF. The V call is TRBV4-1, the J call TRBJ1-1; D gene uncertain. The V gene lost 2 bases and the J gene lost 5 bases, with 21 bases spanning the gap. Germline CDR1 and CDR2: MGHRA and YSYEKL. The CDR3 has 17 amino acids.

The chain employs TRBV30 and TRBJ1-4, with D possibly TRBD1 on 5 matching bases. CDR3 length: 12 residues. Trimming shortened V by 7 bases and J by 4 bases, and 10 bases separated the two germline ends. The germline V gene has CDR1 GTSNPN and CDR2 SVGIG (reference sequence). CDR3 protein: CALTVYNEKLFF. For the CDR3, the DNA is TGTGCCTTGACAGTTTATAATGAAAAACTGTTTTTT.

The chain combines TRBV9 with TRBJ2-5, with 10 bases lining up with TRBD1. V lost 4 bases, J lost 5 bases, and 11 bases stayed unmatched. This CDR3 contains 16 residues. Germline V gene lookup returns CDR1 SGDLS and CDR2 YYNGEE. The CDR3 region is CASSSRTGGYGETQYF. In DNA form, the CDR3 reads TGTGCCAGCAGCTCCCGGACAGGGGGTTATGGGGAGACCCAGTACTTC. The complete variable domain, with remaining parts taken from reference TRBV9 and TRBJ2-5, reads DSGVTQTPKHLITATGQRVTLRCSPRSGDLSVYWYQQSLDQGLQFLIQYYNGEERAKGNILERFSAQQFPDLHSELNLSSLELGDSALYFCASSSRTGGYGETQYFGPGTRLLVL.

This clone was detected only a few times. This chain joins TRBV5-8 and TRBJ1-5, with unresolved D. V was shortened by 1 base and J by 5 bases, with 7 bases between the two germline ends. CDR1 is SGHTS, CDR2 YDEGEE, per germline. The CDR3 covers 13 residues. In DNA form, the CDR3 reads TGTGCCAGCAGCTTGCGAGAATATCAGCCCCAGCATTTT. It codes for CASSLREYQPQHF.

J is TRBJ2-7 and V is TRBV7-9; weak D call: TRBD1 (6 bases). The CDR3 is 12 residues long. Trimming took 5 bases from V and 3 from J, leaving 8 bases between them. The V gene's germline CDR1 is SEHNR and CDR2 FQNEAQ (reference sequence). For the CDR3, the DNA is TGTGCCAGCAGCCGGACAGTCTACGAGCAGTACTTC. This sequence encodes CASSRTVYEQYF.

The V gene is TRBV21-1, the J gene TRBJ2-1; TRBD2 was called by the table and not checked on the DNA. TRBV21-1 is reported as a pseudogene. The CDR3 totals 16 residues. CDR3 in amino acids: CASITGRGRAGDEQFF. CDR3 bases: TGTGCCAGCATCACGGGGAGGGGCAGGGCAGGCGATGAGCAGTTCTTC.

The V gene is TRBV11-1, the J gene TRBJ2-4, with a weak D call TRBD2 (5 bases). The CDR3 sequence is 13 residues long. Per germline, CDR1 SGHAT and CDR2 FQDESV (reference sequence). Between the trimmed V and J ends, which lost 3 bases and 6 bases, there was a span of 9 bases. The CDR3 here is CASSLSEGNIQYF. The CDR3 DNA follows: TGTGCCAGCAGCTTGAGCGAGGGAAACATTCAGTACTTC.

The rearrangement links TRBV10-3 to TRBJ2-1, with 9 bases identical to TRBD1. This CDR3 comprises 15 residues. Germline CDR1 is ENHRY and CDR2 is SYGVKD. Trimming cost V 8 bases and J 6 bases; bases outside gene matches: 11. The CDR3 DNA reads TGTGCCATCGCGGGGAGACCACAGGGGGCCAATGAGCAGTTCTTC. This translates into CAIAGRPQGANEQFF.

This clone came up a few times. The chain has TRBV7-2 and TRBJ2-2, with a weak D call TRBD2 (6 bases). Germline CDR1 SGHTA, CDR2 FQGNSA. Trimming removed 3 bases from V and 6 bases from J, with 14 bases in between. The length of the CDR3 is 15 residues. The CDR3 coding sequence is TGTGCCAGCAGCTTCGGACTATTAGGGTCCGGGGAGCTGTTTTTT. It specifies CASSFGLLGSGELFF.

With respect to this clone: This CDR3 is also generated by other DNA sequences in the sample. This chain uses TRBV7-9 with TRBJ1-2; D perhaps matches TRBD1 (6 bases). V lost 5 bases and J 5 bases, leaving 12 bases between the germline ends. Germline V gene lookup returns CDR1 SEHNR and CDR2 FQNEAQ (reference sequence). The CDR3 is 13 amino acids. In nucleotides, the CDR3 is TGTGCCAGCAGCCCCGGACAGCCGTATGGCTACACCTTC. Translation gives CASSPGQPYGYTF. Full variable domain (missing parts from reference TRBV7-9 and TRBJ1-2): DTGVSQNPRHKITKRGQNVTFRCDPISEHNRLYWYRQTLGQGPEFLTYFQNEAQLEKSRLLSDRFSAERPKGSFSTLEIQRTEQGDSAMYLCASSPGQPYGYTFGSGTRLTVV.

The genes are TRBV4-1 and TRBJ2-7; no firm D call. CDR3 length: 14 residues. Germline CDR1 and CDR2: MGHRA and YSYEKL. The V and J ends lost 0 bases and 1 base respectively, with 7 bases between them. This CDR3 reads CASSQDLGSYEQYF. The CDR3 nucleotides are TGCGCCAGCAGCCAAGATCTAGGTTCCTACGAGCAGTACTTC.

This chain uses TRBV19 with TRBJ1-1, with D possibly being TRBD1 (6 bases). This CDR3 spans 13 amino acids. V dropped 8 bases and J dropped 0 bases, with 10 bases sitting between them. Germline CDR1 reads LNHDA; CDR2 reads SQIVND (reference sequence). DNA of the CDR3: TGTGCCAGTTCGACAGGTATGAACACTGAAGCTTTCTTT. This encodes CASSTGMNTEAFF.

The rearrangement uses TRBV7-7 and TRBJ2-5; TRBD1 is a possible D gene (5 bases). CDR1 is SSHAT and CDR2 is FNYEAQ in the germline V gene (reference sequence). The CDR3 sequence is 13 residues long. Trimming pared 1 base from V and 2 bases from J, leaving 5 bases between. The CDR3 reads CASSLGQQETQYF. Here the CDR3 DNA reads TGTGCCAGCAGCTTAGGACAGCAAGAGACCCAGTACTTC.